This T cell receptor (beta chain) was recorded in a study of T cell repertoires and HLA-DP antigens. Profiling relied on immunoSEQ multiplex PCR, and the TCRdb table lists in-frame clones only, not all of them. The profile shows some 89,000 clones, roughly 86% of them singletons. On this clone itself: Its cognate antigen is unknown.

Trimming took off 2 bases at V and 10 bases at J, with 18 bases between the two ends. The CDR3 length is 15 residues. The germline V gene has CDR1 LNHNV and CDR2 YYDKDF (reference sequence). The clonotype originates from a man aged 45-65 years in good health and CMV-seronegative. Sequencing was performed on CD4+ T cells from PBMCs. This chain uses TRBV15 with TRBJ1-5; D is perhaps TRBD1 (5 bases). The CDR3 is CATSRRGQGFFPQHF. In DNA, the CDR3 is TGTGCCACCAGCAGACGAGGGCAGGGCTTCTTTCCCCAGCATTTT.